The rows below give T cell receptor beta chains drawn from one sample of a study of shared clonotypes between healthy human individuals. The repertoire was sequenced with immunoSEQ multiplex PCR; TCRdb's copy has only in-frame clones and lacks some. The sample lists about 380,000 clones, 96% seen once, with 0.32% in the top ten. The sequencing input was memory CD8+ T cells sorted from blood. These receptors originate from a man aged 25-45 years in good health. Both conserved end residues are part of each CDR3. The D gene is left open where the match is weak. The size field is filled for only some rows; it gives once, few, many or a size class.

CDR3nt: TGTGCCAGCTCACCGATTAGCGGGAGCGGCACAGATACGCAGTATTTT; CDR3aa: CASSPISGSGTDTQYF; abundance: once; d_gene: TRBD2; j_gene: TRBJ2-3; v_gene: TRBV18
CDR3nt: TGTGCCATCAGTGATTCGGGATACGAGCAGTACTTC; CDR3aa: CAISDSGYEQYF; abundance: .; d_gene: .; j_gene: TRBJ2-7; v_gene: TRBV10-3
CDR3nt: TGTGCCAGCAGCTTAGCGGCTAGCGTCTACTACGAGCAGTACTTC; CDR3aa: CASSLAASVYYEQYF; abundance: .; d_gene: .; j_gene: TRBJ2-7; v_gene: TRBV7-3
CDR3nt: TGTGCCAGCAGTTCTCTCAGGGGGGGTCGTGGCTACACCTTC; CDR3aa: CASSSLRGGRGYTF; abundance: once; d_gene: TRBD1; j_gene: TRBJ1-2; v_gene: TRBV27
CDR3nt: TGTGCCAGCAGCTTAGGTGGGTCGCCGACTAACTACGAGCAGTACTTC; CDR3aa: CASSLGGSPTNYEQYF; abundance: .; d_gene: .; j_gene: TRBJ2-7; v_gene: TRBV11-2
CDR3nt: TGTGCCAGCAGGGCCGGGACTAGCGGGTTCTACGAGCAGTACTTC; CDR3aa: CASRAGTSGFYEQYF; abundance: .; d_gene: TRBD2; j_gene: TRBJ2-7; v_gene: TRBV2
CDR3nt: TGTGCCAGCAGCTTGGGGACCGAAGCTTTCTTT; CDR3aa: CASSLGTEAFF; abundance: .; d_gene: .; j_gene: TRBJ1-1; v_gene: TRBV5-6
CDR3nt: TGCGCCAGCAGCCGCCTTCCGGGACTGCCGAACTACGAGCAGTACTTC; CDR3aa: CASSRLPGLPNYEQYF; abundance: .; d_gene: .; j_gene: TRBJ2-7; v_gene: TRBV4-1
CDR3nt: TGTGCCAGCAGTTTGATCGGGGCGTCCTTCCAAGAGACCCAGTACTTC; CDR3aa: CASSLIGASFQETQYF; abundance: .; d_gene: .; j_gene: TRBJ2-5; v_gene: TRBV28
CDR3nt: TGTGCCAGCAGTTTACAGGGCAAAAACATTCAGTACTTC; CDR3aa: CASSLQGKNIQYF; abundance: .; d_gene: .; j_gene: TRBJ2-4; v_gene: TRBV27
CDR3nt: TGTGCCAGCAATATCCGAACAGGGACCCACGAGCGGTACTTC; CDR3aa: CASNIRTGTHERYF; abundance: .; d_gene: .; j_gene: TRBJ2-7; v_gene: TRBV28
CDR3nt: TGTGCCATCAGTGGAGCTGGGTCAGCCACGCGCACAGATACGCAGTATTTT; CDR3aa: CAISGAGSATRTDTQYF; abundance: .; d_gene: .; j_gene: TRBJ2-3; v_gene: TRBV10-3
CDR3nt: TGCAGCGTTGAAAAAGGGACCGGGGAGCTGTTTTTT; CDR3aa: CSVEKGTGELFF; abundance: .; d_gene: .; j_gene: TRBJ2-2; v_gene: TRBV29-1
CDR3nt: TGTGCCAGCAGCCCAGAAGCGGGAGGGGGCTACGAGCAGTACTTC; CDR3aa: CASSPEAGGGYEQYF; abundance: .; d_gene: TRBD2; j_gene: TRBJ2-7; v_gene: TRBV7-9
CDR3nt: TGTGCCAGCAGCCGGAGGGTGGCCGGGGACAATGAGCAGTTCTTC; CDR3aa: CASSRRVAGDNEQFF; abundance: .; d_gene: .; j_gene: TRBJ2-1; v_gene: TRBV5-4
CDR3nt: TGTGCCAGTAGTGGTCCGGGACTAGCGGGAGAAAGCTCCTACAATGAGCAGTTCTTC; CDR3aa: CASSGPGLAGESSYNEQFF; abundance: .; d_gene: TRBD2; j_gene: TRBJ2-1; v_gene: TRBV19
CDR3nt: TGCGCCAGCAGCCAAGGGCAGGGGCGGACGGTCTACAATGAGCAGTTCTTC; CDR3aa: CASSQGQGRTVYNEQFF; abundance: .; d_gene: .; j_gene: TRBJ2-1; v_gene: TRBV4-1
CDR3nt: TGTGCGAGCCGGGACTCCCACTCTGGAAACACCATATATTTT; CDR3aa: CASRDSHSGNTIYF; abundance: .; d_gene: .; j_gene: TRBJ1-3; v_gene: TRBV2